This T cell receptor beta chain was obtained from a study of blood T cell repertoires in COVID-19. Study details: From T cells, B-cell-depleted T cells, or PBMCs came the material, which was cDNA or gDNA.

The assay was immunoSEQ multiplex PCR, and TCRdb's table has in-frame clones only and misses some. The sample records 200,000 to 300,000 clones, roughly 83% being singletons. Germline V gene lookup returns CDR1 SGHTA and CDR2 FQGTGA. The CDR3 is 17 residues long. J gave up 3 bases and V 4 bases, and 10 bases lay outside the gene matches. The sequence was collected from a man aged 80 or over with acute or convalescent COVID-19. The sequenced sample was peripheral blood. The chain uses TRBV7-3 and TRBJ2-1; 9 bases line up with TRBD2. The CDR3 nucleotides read TGTGCCAGCAGCTCCAGCGGGGCTAGCGGGGTCTACAATGAGCAGTTCTTC. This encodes CASSSSGASGVYNEQFF.